This TCR beta chain emerged from a study of blood T cell repertoires in COVID-19. For the study at large: Samples taken during acute and convalescent COVID-19 were collected in the United States, Italy and Spain. From T cells, B-cell-depleted T cells, or PBMCs came the material, which was cDNA or gDNA.

Original data processing: Reference gene primers were amplified, and this amplification served to estimate nucleated cell counts. This table comes from immunoSEQ multiplex PCR, and its TCRdb copy is limited to in-frame clones, with some not included. The DNA was the basis for D and trimming; V, J and clone size are from that table. The table lists about 67,000 clones, more than 75% of them singletons, with roughly 6.3% in the top ten. Looked up from germline, CDR1 is LGHDT and CDR2 is YNNKEL (reference sequence). V lost 0 bases, J lost 7 bases, and 6 bases lay in between. The CDR3 is made up of 13 amino acids.

Input material: peripheral blood. The sequence derives from a woman aged 55-69 years with acute or convalescent COVID-19. The chain employs TRBV3-1 (or the pseudogene TRBV3-2) and TRBJ2-2; D remains unclear. The CDR3 here is CASSQDLNGELFF. The DNA for the CDR3 is TGTGCCAGCAGCCAAGATCTTAACGGGGAGCTGTTTTTT.